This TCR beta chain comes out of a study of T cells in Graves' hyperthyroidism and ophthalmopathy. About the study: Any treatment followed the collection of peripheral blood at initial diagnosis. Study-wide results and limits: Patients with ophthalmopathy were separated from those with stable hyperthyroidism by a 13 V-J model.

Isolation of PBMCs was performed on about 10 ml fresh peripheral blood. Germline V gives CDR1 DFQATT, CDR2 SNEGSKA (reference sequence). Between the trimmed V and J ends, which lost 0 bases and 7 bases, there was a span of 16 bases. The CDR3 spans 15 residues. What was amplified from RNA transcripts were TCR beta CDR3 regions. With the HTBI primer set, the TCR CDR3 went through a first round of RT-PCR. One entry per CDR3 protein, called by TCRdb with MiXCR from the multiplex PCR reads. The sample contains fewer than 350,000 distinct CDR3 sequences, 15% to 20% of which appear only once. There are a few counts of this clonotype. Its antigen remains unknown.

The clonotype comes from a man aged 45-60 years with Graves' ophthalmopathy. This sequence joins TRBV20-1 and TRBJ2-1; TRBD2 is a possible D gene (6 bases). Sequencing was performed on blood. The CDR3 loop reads CSARDRKTGANEQFF. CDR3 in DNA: TGCAGTGCTAGAGATCGTAAAACGGGAGCGAATGAGCAGTTCTTC.